A single sample is the source of the 31 T cell receptor beta chains below, sequenced in a study of blood T cell repertoires in COVID-19. Profiled with immunoSEQ multiplex PCR; TCRdb holds only in-frame clones, not every one. This table has about 100,000 clones, about 89% appearing once. The source material was peripheral blood. The source is a man aged 45-65 years with active COVID-19.

The V gene is TRBV3-1 (or the pseudogene TRBV3-2), the J gene TRBJ2-7, with a possible D match to TRBD1 (5 bases). Trimming shortened V by 0 bases and J by 5 bases, and 20 bases separated the two germline ends. The CDR3 covers 17 residues. CDR1 and CDR2 from the germline V gene are LGHDT and YNNKEL (reference sequence). The CDR3 sequence: CASSQDVGWQGGHEQYF. The CDR3 coding sequence is TGTGCCAGCAGCCAAGACGTGGGGTGGCAGGGTGGCCACGAGCAGTACTTC.

The V gene is TRBV5-1, the J gene TRBJ1-2; D gene unclear. From germline, CDR1 is SGHRS and CDR2 YFSETQ. Trimming took 0 bases from V and 3 from J, leaving 12 bases between them. This CDR3 is built from 15 residues. The CDR3 nucleotides are TGCGCCAGCAGCTTGGCCGCGGGGTCGGACTATGGCTACACCTTC. Translation: CASSLAAGSDYGYTF.

The chain uses TRBV7-9 and TRBJ1-5; 8 bases agree with TRBD1. Germline V lookup: CDR1 SEHNR, CDR2 FQNEAQ (reference sequence). V shed 5 bases and J 3 bases; nucleotides not matched to a gene: 3. The CDR3 has 14 residues. Here the CDR3 reads CASSLQGVNQPQHF. Here the CDR3 DNA reads TGTGCCAGCAGCCTACAGGGGGTCAATCAGCCCCAGCATTTT.

The chain couples TRBV3-1 (or the pseudogene TRBV3-2) to TRBJ2-4, with D possibly TRBD1 on 8 matching bases. V lost 4 bases, J lost 2 bases, and 18 bases lay in between. The CDR3 covers 17 residues. Germline V gene lookup returns CDR1 LGHDT and CDR2 YNNKEL (reference sequence). The CDR3 loop is CASSPQGAGVTKNIQYF. The CDR3, as DNA: TGTGCCAGCAGCCCCCAGGGGGCGGGGGTAACCAAAAACATTCAGTACTTC.

This chain uses TRBV7-8 with TRBJ2-5; tentatively, D is TRBD1 (6 bases). Trimming removed 1 base from V and 1 base from J, with 16 bases in between. Germline V lookup: CDR1 SGHVS, CDR2 FQNEAQ. This CDR3 region has 17 residues. The CDR3 coding sequence is TGTGCCAGCAGCTTAGAGGGGCAGACAGGACTCCAAGAGACCCAGTACTTC. As protein: CASSLEGQTGLQETQYF.

This clone was seen more than once but under ten times. The J gene is TRBJ2-5, the V gene TRBV5-1; 10 bases are a match to TRBD2. The germline CDR1 and CDR2 sequences are SGHRS and YFSETQ. The J segment lost 5 bases and the V segment lost 5 bases, leaving 18 bases of the junction unmatched. The CDR3 consists of 18 residues. Here the CDR3 DNA reads TGCGCCAGCAGATTAGGAAGCAGCGGGAGGGCCGGGGAGGAGACCCAGTACTTC. Translation: CASRLGSSGRAGEETQYF.

J is TRBJ2-1 and V is TRBV27, with a tentative D call TRBD2 (6 bases). V was trimmed by 4 bases and J by 9 bases, leaving 7 bases between them. The CDR3 loop spans 11 amino acids. From germline, CDR1 is MNHEY and CDR2 SMNVEV (reference sequence). The CDR3 loop reads CASSWGVEQFF. The CDR3, as DNA: TGTGCCAGCAGTTGGGGGGTTGAGCAGTTCTTC.

The chain uses TRBV6-1 and TRBJ1-1; D remains ambiguous. The V end lost 2 bases, the J end lost 9 bases, and 13 bases lay between the germline ends. CDR3 length: 13 residues. Looked up from germline, CDR1 is MNHNS and CDR2 is SASEGT. This chain's CDR3 is CASSELNGEKAFF. For the CDR3, the DNA is TGTGCCAGCAGTGAATTAAACGGGGAGAAAGCTTTCTTT.

The chain couples TRBV19 to TRBJ1-4; 7 nucleotides agree with TRBD1. CDR3 size: 15 residues. Trimming cost V 6 bases and J 4 bases; bases outside gene matches: 8. CDR1 is LNHDA and CDR2 is SQIVND in the germline V gene (reference sequence). The CDR3 region has the DNA TGTGCCAGTAGGAAAACCGGGACAGTTAATGAAAAACTGTTTTTT. It codes for CASRKTGTVNEKLFF.

V and J are TRBV2 and TRBJ1-5, with 7 bases fitting TRBD1. Trimming took 8 bases from V and 7 from J; bases not matched to a gene: 14. This CDR3 is built from 15 residues. CDR1 is SNHLY, CDR2 FYNNEI, per germline. The CDR3 DNA reads as TGTGCCAGCCAGATGGACACAGGGGTAAGGCAGCCCCAGCATTTT. It specifies CASQMDTGVRQPQHF. Together with reference TRBV2 and TRBJ1-5, the CDR3 gives the full variable domain: EPEVTQTPSHQVTQMGQEVILRCVPISNHLYFYWYRQILGQKVEFLVSFYNNEISEKSEIFDDQFSVERPDGSNFTLKIRSTKLEDSAMYFCASQMDTGVRQPQHFGDGTRLSIL.

V and J are TRBV7-8 and TRBJ2-7; 10 bases are shared with TRBD2. Germline assignment: CDR1 SGHVS and CDR2 FQNEAQ. The CDR3 is 15 amino acids. V was clipped by 2 bases and J by 7 bases; unmatched bases: 8. The CDR3 bases are TGTGCCAGCAGCTTAAGTGCTAGCGGGAGTAGGGAGCAGTACGTC. Its translation: CASSLSASGSREQYV.

The V call is TRBV13, the J call TRBJ1-1, with 7 bases fitting TRBD1. This CDR3 contains 15 residues. V trimming: 3 bases; J trimming: 0 bases; junction bases outside the gene matches: 4. Germline assignment: CDR1 PRHDT and CDR2 FYEKMQ (reference sequence). CDR3 protein: CASSFPTGMNTEAFF. The CDR3 DNA is TGTGCCAGCAGCTTCCCGACAGGGATGAACACTGAAGCTTTCTTT.

CDR3 region: CSASPRGFGNTIYF. CDR3 nucleotide sequence: TGCAGTGCTAGTCCCAGGGGCTTCGGAAACACCATATATTTT. V gene TRBV20-1 combines with J gene TRBJ1-3, with D perhaps TRBD1 (6 bases). The germline CDR1 and CDR2 sequences are DFQATT and SNEGSKA (reference sequence). V gave up 3 bases and J gave up 4 bases, with 13 bases separating them. The CDR3 loop spans 14 amino acids.

V and J are TRBV11-2 and TRBJ2-2, with 8 bases fitting TRBD1. The CDR3 is 14 amino acids. With V trimmed by 8 bases and J by 5 bases, 7 bases remained unmatched. CDR1 is SGHAT and CDR2 is FQNNGV in the germline V gene. The CDR3 DNA is TGTGCCAGCGGGGGGACAGGTCTTACCGGGGAGCTGTTTTTT. It encodes CASGGTGLTGELFF.

The V and J genes are TRBV7-9 and TRBJ1-2; 8 positions match TRBD1. The junction had 9 bases not matched to a gene; V was cut back by 4 bases and J by 8 bases. This CDR3 has 14 residues. CDR1 is SEHNR, CDR2 FQNEAQ, per germline (reference sequence). CDR3 in DNA: TGTGCCAGCAGCTCCGGGGCAGGGGGCATCGGCTACACCTTC. Its protein is CASSSGAGGIGYTF.

The CDR3 reads CASSLGSPDTQYF. The CDR3 DNA sequence: TGCGCCAGCAGCTTGGGTAGTCCCGATACGCAGTATTTT. This chain uses TRBV5-1 with TRBJ2-3; D is unclear. Trimming pared 0 bases from V and 6 bases from J, leaving 8 bases between. CDR1 and CDR2 (germline): SGHRS, YFSETQ. The CDR3 loop spans 13 amino acids. Complete variable domain (other parts from reference TRBV5-1 and TRBJ2-3): KAGVTQTPRYLIKTRGQQVTLSCSPISGHRSVSWYQQTPGQGLQFLFEYFSETQRNKGNFPGRFSGRQFSNSRSEMNVSTLELGDSALYLCASSLGSPDTQYFGPGTRLTVL.

The chain links TRBV4-1 to TRBJ1-2; no firm D call. The length of the CDR3 is 13 residues. Germline loops: CDR1 MGHRA, CDR2 YSYEKL. Between the trimmed V and J ends, which lost 0 bases and 4 bases, there was a span of 6 bases. In DNA form, the CDR3 reads TGCGCCAGCAGCCAAGACGGGTTCTATGGCTACACCTTC. Translating gives CASSQDGFYGYTF.

Only one count was recorded for this clone. The sample has other DNA sequences that encode this CDR3 too. The chain carries TRBV5-1 and TRBJ2-5, with D possibly matching TRBD2 (5 bases). Germline V gene lookup returns CDR1 SGHRS and CDR2 YFSETQ. Trimming left V 0 bases short and J 1 base short, with 7 bases between. This CDR3 is built from 14 residues. The CDR3 DNA follows: TGCGCCAGCAGCTTGGAGGGAGCCCAAGAGACCCAGTACTTC. Translated, it gives CASSLEGAQETQYF.

The CDR3 loop reads CASSPLAGYTEAFF. Written as DNA, the CDR3 is TGTGCCAGCAGTCCTCTTGCGGGCTACACTGAAGCTTTCTTT. V usage is TRBV2 and J usage is TRBJ1-1; the D is unclear. This CDR3 contains 14 residues. Per germline, CDR1 SNHLY and CDR2 FYNNEI. The ends were cut back, 5 bases at V and 3 bases at J, with 13 bases in the middle.

This chain joins TRBV6-6 and TRBJ2-1; D may be TRBD2 (6 bases). CDR1 MNHNY and CDR2 SVGAGI come from the germline V gene (reference sequence). The CDR3 length is 17 residues. The V and J ends lost 5 bases and 5 bases respectively, with 22 bases between them. The CDR3 here is CASSLVGGKGRDNEQFF. The CDR3 coding sequence is TGTGCCAGCAGTCTCGTCGGCGGGAAGGGTAGGGACAATGAGCAGTTCTTC.

This chain links TRBV6-5 with TRBJ1-1; no firm D call. Germline V gene data show CDR1 as MNHEY and CDR2 as SVGAGI. This CDR3 spans 14 amino acids. V gave up 7 bases and J gave up 1 base, with 13 bases separating them. The CDR3 loop is CASTRTGPNTEAFF. The CDR3 DNA reads TGTGCCAGCACTCGGACTGGACCGAACACTGAAGCTTTCTTT.

The genes are TRBV29-1 and TRBJ1-1; D perhaps matches TRBD1 (6 bases). V lost 3 bases to trimming and J lost 1 base, with 15 bases between them. The CDR3 loop spans 15 amino acids. In germline, CDR1 is SQVTM, CDR2 ANQGSEA. CDR3 DNA sequence: TGCAGCGTTGACAGGGGCATCTCTCGGAACACTGAAGCTTTCTTT. The encoded protein is CSVDRGISRNTEAFF.

V gene TRBV28 combines with J gene TRBJ2-4; D possibly corresponds to TRBD1 (6 bases). Trimming pared 6 bases from V and 7 bases from J, leaving 13 bases between. CDR1 and CDR2 from the germline V gene are MDHEN and SYDVKM. This CDR3 has 13 residues. The CDR3 is CASRETGFNIQYF. The CDR3, as DNA: TGTGCCAGCAGGGAAACAGGGTTCAACATTCAGTACTTC.

The CDR3 here is CASSPSGGSTEAFF. CDR3 coding DNA: TGTGCCAGCAGCCCGTCCGGGGGAAGCACTGAAGCTTTCTTT. The chain combines TRBV7-3 with TRBJ1-1, with D perhaps matching TRBD1 (5 bases). The CDR3 is made up of 14 amino acids. V lost 5 bases to trimming and J lost 4 bases, with 14 bases between them. CDR1 is SGHTA, CDR2 FQGTGA, per germline.

The rearrangement links TRBV9 to TRBJ1-1; TRBD1 aligns across 9 bases. The CDR3 is made up of 15 amino acids. V trimming: 4 bases; J trimming: 5 bases; junction bases outside the gene matches: 9. CDR1 is SGDLS, CDR2 YYNGEE, per germline. DNA of the CDR3: TGTGCCAGCAGCACCCTACAGGGGGCCCCTACTGAAGCTTTCTTT. Its protein is CASSTLQGAPTEAFF.

The chain couples TRBV5-6 to TRBJ2-1; 9 bases align to TRBD1. J was trimmed by 7 bases and V by 3 bases; bases with no gene match: 14. The CDR3 loop spans 17 amino acids. Germline-derived CDR1 and CDR2 are SGHDT and YYEEEE. This CDR3 is CASSSYLRDRVLNEQFF. The CDR3 DNA reads as TGTGCCAGCAGCTCTTACCTCCGGGACAGGGTTTTGAATGAGCAGTTCTTC.

The genes are TRBV5-1 and TRBJ2-7, with 8 bases lining up with TRBD1. The CDR3 covers 14 residues. V was pared by 2 bases and J by 2 bases, with 3 bases of the junction left unmatched. Germline CDR1 SGHRS, CDR2 YFSETQ. CDR3 loop: CASSLTGGTYEQYF. As DNA, the CDR3 is TGCGCCAGCAGCTTAACAGGGGGGACCTACGAGCAGTACTTC.

The genes are TRBV9 and TRBJ2-2; 10 nucleotides match TRBD2. This CDR3 region has 16 residues. With V trimmed by 3 bases and J by 2 bases, 4 bases remained unmatched. From germline, CDR1 is SGDLS and CDR2 YYNGEE. The chain's CDR3 is CASSERGGLNTGELFF. For the CDR3, the DNA is TGTGCCAGCAGCGAGCGGGGGGGCCTTAACACCGGGGAGCTGTTTTTT.

This chain links TRBV4-1 with TRBJ1-5; maybe TRBD1 (5 bases). Germline CDR1 is MGHRA and CDR2 is YSYEKL. This CDR3 has 17 amino acids. V shed 0 bases and J shed 5 bases, with 17 bases lying between them. CDR3 in amino acids: CASSQDPRGRVYQPQHF. DNA of the CDR3: TGCGCCAGCAGCCAAGATCCTCGAGGCAGGGTGTATCAGCCCCAGCATTTT.

V is TRBV10-3 and J is TRBJ2-2, with a weak D call TRBD2 (5 bases). Germline assignment: CDR1 ENHRY and CDR2 SYGVKD. The germline V and J ends were trimmed by 6 bases and 2 bases, with 10 bases remaining between them. The CDR3 extends over 14 amino acids. CDR3 nucleotides: TGTGCCATCAGGGGCGGGTCTAACACCGGGGAGCTGTTTTTT. The encoded protein is CAIRGGSNTGELFF.

The chain employs TRBV18 and TRBJ1-4; perhaps TRBD1 as D (5 bases). Germline V gene lookup returns CDR1 KGHSH and CDR2 LQKENI. The V end lost 6 bases, the J end lost 0 bases, and 14 bases lay between the germline ends. This CDR3 comprises 16 residues. CDR3: CASSHIQEATNEKLFF. As DNA, the CDR3 is TGTGCCAGCTCGCACATACAGGAAGCAACTAATGAAAAACTGTTTTTT.